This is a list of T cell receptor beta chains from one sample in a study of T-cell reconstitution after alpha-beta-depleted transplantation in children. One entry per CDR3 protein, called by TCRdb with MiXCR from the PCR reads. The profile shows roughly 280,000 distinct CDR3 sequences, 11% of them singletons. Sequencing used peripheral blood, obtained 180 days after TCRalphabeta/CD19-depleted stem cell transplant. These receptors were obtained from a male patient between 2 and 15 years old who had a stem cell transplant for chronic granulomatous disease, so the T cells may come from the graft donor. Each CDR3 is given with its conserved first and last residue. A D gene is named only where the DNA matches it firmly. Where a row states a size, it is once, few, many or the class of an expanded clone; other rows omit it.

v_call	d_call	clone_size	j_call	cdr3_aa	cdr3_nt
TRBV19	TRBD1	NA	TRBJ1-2	CASSTLPTGGSGGYTF	TGTGCCAGTAGTACCCTACCGACAGGGGGCTCGGGTGGCTACACCTTC
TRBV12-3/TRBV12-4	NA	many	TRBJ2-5	CASSFGLVEETQYF	TGTGCCAGCAGTTTTGGGCTAGTTGAAGAGACCCAGTACTTC
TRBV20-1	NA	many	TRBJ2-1	CSAPGQSGLRFNEQFF	TGCAGTGCCCCGGGGCAAAGTGGACTACGGTTCAATGAGCAGTTCTTC
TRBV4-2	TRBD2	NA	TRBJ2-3	CASSLTTSGRVGRASQYF	TGTGCCAGCAGCCTTACGACTAGCGGGAGAGTGGGGAGAGCGTCGCAGTATTTT
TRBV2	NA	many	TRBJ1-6	CASSENSPLHF	TGTGCCAGCAGTGAAAATTCACCCCTCCACTTT
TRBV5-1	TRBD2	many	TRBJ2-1	CASSLAGGRNEQFF	TGCGCCAGCAGCTTGGCCGGCGGGAGAAATGAGCAGTTCTTC
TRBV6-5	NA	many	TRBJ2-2	CASSFRGSFPGELFF	TGTGCCAGCAGTTTTCGGGGTAGCTTTCCCGGGGAGCTGTTTTTT
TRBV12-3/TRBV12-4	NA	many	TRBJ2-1	CASTPGGEQFF	TGTGCCAGCACCCCCGGTGGAGAGCAGTTCTTC
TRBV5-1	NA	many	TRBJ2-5	CASRESGVETQYF	TGCGCCAGCAGGGAGAGTGGGGTGGAGACCCAGTACTTC
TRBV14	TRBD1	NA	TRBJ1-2	CASSRTGIGGGYTF	TGTGCCAGCAGCCGGACAGGGATAGGCGGTGGCTACACCTTC
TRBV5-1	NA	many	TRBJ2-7	CASSLAFGIGYEQYF	TGCGCCAGCAGCTTGGCTTTTGGGATTGGCTACGAGCAGTACTTC
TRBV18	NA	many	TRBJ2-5	CASRNKGGSETQYF	TGTGCCAGCCGGAACAAGGGGGGAAGTGAGACCCAGTACTTC
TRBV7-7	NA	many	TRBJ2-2	CASRLQGKELFF	TGTGCCAGCAGATTACAGGGAAAGGAGCTGTTTTTT
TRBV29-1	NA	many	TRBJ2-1	CSVEFYRAWNEQFF	TGCAGCGTTGAATTTTACAGGGCGTGGAATGAGCAGTTCTTC
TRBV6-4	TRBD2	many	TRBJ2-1	CASSDSRGTSLREQFF	TGTGCCAGCAGTGACTCGAGGGGGACTAGCTTAAGGGAGCAGTTCTTC
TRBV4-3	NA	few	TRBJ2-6	CASSQDRGAPGANVLTF	TGCGCCAGCAGCCAAGATCGGGGGGCTCCTGGGGCCAACGTCCTGACTTTC
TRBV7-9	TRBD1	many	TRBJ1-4	CASSTSGGAEANEKLFF	TGTGCCAGCAGCACATCAGGGGGCGCAGAGGCTAATGAAAAACTGTTTTTT
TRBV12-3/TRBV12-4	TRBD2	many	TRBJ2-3	CASSPFSGGQFTDTQYF	TGTGCCAGCAGTCCGTTTAGCGGGGGGCAGTTCACAGATACGCAGTATTTT
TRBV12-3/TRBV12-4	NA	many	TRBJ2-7	CASSLNAGNYEQYF	TGTGCCAGCAGTCTAAACGCAGGGAATTACGAGCAGTACTTC
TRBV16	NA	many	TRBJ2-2	CASSHPGGGQDVNAGELFF	TGTGCCAGCAGCCACCCCGGAGGGGGGCAAGACGTTAATGCCGGGGAGCTGTTTTTT
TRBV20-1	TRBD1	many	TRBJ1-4	CSARGDRDEKLFF	TGCAGTGCTAGAGGGGACAGGGATGAAAAACTGTTTTTT
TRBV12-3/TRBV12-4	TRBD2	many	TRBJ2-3	CASSPLLANTQYF	TGTGCCAGCAGTCCGTTACTAGCGAATACGCAGTATTTT
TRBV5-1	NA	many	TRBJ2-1	CASSPDDPSLVIF	TGCGCCAGCAGCCCGGACGATCCCAGTCTAGTGATCTTC
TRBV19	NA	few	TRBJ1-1	CASRRQTDKAFF	TGTGCCAGTAGAAGGCAGACGGACAAAGCTTTCTTT
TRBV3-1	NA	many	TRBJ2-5	CASSQDYREETQYF	TGTGCCAGCAGCCAAGATTATAGGGAAGAGACCCAGTACTTC
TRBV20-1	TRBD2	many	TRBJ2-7	CSARLASYEQYF	TGCAGTGCCCGACTAGCCAGCTACGAGCAGTACTTC
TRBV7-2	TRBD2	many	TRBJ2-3	CASSLTSGRPTDTQYF	TGTGCCAGCAGCTTGACTAGCGGGAGGCCGACAGATACGCAGTATTTT
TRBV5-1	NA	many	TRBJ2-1	CASSFTTVAHEQFF	TGCGCCAGCAGCTTCACCACCGTTGCCCATGAGCAGTTCTTC
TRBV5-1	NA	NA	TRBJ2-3	CASSVVWAADTQYF	TGCGCCAGCTCCGTAGTGTGGGCCGCAGATACGCAGTATTTT
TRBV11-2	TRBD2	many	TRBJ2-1	CASSFSSGVYNEQFF	TGTGCCAGCAGCTTCTCTAGCGGGGTCTACAATGAGCAGTTCTTC
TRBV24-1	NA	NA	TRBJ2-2	CATSDPRRGSGELFF	TGTGCCACCAGTGATCCCCGAAGGGGGTCCGGGGAGCTGTTTTTT
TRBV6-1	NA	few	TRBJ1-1	CASSQRIGGSTEAFF	TGTGCCAGCAGTCAAAGAATAGGTGGGAGCACTGAAGCTTTCTTT
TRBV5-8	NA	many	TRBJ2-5	CASTPGATQYF	TGTGCCAGCACCCCGGGTGCGACCCAGTACTTC
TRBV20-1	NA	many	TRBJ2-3	CSTIDSALGTDTQYF	TGCAGTACCATCGACTCGGCACTAGGCACAGATACGCAGTATTTT
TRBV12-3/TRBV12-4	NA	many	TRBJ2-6	CASSGTLQGSGANVLTF	TGTGCCAGCAGTGGCACGCTACAGGGTTCTGGGGCCAACGTCCTGACTTTC
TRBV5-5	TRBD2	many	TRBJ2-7	CASMHRDYPYEQYF	TGTGCCAGCATGCACCGGGACTACCCCTACGAGCAGTACTTC
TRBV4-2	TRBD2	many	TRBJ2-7	CASSQERTSSYEQYF	TGTGCCAGCAGCCAGGAAAGGACTAGCAGCTACGAGCAGTACTTC
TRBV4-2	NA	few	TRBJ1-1	CASSRGQGYPSMNTEAFF	TGTGCCAGCAGCCGGGGGCAAGGGTATCCGAGTATGAACACTGAAGCTTTCTTT
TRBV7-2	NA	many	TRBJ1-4	CASSPSPPGREKLFF	TGTGCCAGCAGCCCTAGCCCCCCGGGGAGGGAAAAACTGTTTTTT
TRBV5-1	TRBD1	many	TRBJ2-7	CASSSAGTGLYEQYF	TGCGCCAGCAGCTCAGCAGGGACAGGGCTCTACGAGCAGTACTTC
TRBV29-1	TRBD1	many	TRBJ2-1	CSARAGTGVGEQFF	TGCAGCGCAAGAGCCGGGACAGGGGTCGGTGAGCAGTTCTTC